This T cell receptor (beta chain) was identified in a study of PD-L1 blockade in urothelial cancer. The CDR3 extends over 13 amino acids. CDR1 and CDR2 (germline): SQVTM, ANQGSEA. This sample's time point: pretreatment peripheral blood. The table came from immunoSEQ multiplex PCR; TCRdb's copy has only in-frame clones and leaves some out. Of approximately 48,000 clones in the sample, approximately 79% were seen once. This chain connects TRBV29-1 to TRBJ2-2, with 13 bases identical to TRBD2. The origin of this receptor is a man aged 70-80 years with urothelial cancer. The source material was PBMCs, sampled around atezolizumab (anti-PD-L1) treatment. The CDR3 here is CSAGLAGSGELFF. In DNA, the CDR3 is TGCAGTGCGGGACTAGCGGGATCCGGGGAGCTGTTTTTT.